What follows is one T cell receptor (beta chain) and its context. Its cognate antigen is unknown. Time point here: week 47, end of study. Vaccination used 300 ug of mutant IDH1 20-mer peptide per dose, with topical imiquimod. Some clones are missing from TCRdb's copy, which holds only in-frame ones; the method was immunoSEQ multiplex PCR. Of about 40,000 clones in the sample, 70% to 85% were seen once. The data derive from a study of a mutant IDH1 vaccine in newly diagnosed glioma. About the study: Patients were pretreated with radiotherapy, temozolomide, or both, mostly both. Scheduled at week 35, visit V12 preceded visit V13, held at week 47.

Study results and caveats: Among top peripheral T cell clonotypes, changes seemed unrelated to pseudoprogression. Patients mounted vaccine-induced immune responses in almost 95% of cases.

V dropped 4 bases and J dropped 4 bases, with 20 bases sitting between them. Germline lookup yields CDR1 SGHRS and CDR2 YFSETQ. The CDR3 is 16 residues long. V gene TRBV5-1 combines with J gene TRBJ1-2; maybe TRBD1 (5 bases). Sequenced here: PBMCs, sampled from a glioma patient whose treatment included an IDH1 peptide vaccine. This TCR was sampled from a young man with glioma. Some clones in this sample may be carry-over from other donors' samples. The CDR3 sequence: CASSENTGPPIYGYTF. The CDR3 DNA reads TGCGCCAGCAGCGAAAATACAGGTCCCCCAATCTATGGCTACACCTTC.